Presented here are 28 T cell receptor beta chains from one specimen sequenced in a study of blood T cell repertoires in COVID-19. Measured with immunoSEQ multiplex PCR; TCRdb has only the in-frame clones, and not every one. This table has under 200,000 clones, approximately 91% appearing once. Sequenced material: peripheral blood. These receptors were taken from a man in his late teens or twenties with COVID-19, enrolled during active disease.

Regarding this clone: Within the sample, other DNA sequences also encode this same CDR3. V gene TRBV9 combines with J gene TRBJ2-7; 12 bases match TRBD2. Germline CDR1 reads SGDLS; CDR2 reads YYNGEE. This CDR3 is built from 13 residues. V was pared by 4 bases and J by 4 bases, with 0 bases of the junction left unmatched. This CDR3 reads CASSLAGGYEQYF. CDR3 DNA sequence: TGTGCCAGCAGCCTAGCGGGAGGGTACGAGCAGTACTTC.

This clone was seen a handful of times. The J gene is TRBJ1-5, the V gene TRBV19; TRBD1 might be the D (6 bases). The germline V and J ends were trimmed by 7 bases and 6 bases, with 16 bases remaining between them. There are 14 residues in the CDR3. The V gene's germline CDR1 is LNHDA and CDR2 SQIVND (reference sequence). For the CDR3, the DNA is TGTGCCAGTATCCACCGGGGGGCCGGTCAGCCCCAGCATTTT. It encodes CASIHRGAGQPQHF.

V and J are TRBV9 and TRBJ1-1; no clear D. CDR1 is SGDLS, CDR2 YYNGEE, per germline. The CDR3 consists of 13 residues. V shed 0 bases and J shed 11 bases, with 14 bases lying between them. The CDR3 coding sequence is TGTGCCAGCAGCGTAGCTATAGAGGGCGCGGCTTTCTTT. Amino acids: CASSVAIEGAAFF.

The chain's CDR3 is CATSRDAEQGKNSNTGELFF. In DNA, the CDR3 is TGTGCCACCAGCAGAGATGCGGAGCAGGGGAAGAACTCGAACACCGGGGAGCTGTTTTTT. The chain joins TRBV15 to TRBJ2-2; D may be TRBD1 (6 bases). The CDR3 covers 20 residues. Trimming stripped 0 bases from V and 0 bases from J, with 20 bases between. From germline, CDR1 is LNHNV and CDR2 YYDKDF (reference sequence).

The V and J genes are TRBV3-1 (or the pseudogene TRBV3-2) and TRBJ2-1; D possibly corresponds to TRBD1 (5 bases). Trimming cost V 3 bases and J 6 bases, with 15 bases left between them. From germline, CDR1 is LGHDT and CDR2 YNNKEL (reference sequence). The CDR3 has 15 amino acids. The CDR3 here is CASSHLDSLGNEQFF. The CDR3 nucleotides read TGTGCCAGCAGCCATCTAGACAGCCTGGGCAATGAGCAGTTCTTC.

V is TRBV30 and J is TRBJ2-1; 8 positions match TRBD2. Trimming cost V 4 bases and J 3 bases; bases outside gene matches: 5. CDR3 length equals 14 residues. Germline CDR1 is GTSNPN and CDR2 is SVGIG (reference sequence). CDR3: CAWNAGGGYNEQFF. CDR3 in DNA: TGTGCCTGGAACGCGGGAGGAGGCTACAATGAGCAGTTCTTC.

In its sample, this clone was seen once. CDR3 region: CASTDRTNQPQHF. Here the CDR3 DNA reads TGTGCCAGCACTGACAGAACCAATCAGCCCCAGCATTTT. This sequence joins TRBV28 and TRBJ1-5; D possibly corresponds to TRBD1 (5 bases). The CDR3 is 13 residues long. The germline V gene encodes CDR1 MDHEN and CDR2 SYDVKM. Trimming removed 7 bases from V and 3 bases from J, with 10 bases in between.

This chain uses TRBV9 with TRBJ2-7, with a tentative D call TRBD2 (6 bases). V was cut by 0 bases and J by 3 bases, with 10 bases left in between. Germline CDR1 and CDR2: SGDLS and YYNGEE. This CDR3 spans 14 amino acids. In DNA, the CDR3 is TGTGCCAGCAGCGTAGGGATCGGGAGCTACGAGCAGTACTTC. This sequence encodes CASSVGIGSYEQYF.

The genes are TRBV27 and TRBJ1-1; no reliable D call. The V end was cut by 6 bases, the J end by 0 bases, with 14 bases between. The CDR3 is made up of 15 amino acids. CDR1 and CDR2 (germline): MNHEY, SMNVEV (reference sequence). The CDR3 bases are TGTGCCAGCAGCTTCCTTAGCGGGCTGAACACTGAAGCTTTCTTT. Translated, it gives CASSFLSGLNTEAFF.

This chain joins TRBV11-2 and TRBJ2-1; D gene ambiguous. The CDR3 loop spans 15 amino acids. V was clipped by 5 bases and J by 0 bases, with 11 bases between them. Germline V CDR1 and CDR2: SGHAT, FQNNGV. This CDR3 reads CASSNSLSSYNEQFF. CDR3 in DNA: TGTGCCAGCAGCAACAGTCTCAGCTCCTACAATGAGCAGTTCTTC.

The CDR3 loop reads CASSTGQSDEAFF. CDR3 nucleotide sequence: TGTGCCAGCAGCACCGGACAGTCCGATGAAGCTTTCTTT. The chain couples TRBV5-6 to TRBJ1-1; maybe TRBD1 (6 bases). Trimming took 4 bases from V and 7 from J, leaving 14 bases between them. This CDR3 is 13 amino acids long. Germline CDR1 reads SGHDT; CDR2 reads YYEEEE.

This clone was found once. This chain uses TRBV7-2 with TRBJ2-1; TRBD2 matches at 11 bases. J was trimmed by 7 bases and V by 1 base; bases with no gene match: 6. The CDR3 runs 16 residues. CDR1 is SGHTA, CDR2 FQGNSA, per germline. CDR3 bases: TGTGCCAGCAGCTTAGTTCCTAGCGGGGGGTTTAATGAGCAGTTCTTC. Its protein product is CASSLVPSGGFNEQFF. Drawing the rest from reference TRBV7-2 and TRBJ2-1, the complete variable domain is GAGVSQSPSNKVTEKGKDVELRCDPISGHTALYWYRQSLGQGLEFLIYFQGNSAPDKSGLPSDRFSAERTGGSVSTLTIQRTQQEDSAVYLCASSLVPSGGFNEQFFGPGTRLTVL.

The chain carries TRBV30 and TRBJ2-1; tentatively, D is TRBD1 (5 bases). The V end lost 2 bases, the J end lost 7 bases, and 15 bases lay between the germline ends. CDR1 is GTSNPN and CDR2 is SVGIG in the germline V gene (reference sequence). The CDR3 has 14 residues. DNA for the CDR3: TGTGCCTGGAGTTGGGGCCAGGCAGGGAATGAGCAGTTCTTC. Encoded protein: CAWSWGQAGNEQFF.

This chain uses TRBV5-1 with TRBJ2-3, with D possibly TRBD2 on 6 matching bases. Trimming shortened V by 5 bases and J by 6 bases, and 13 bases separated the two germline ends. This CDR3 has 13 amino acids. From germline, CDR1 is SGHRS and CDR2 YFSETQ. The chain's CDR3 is CASRSGGVDTQYF. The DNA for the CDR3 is TGCGCCAGCAGGTCCGGAGGGGTGGATACGCAGTATTTT.

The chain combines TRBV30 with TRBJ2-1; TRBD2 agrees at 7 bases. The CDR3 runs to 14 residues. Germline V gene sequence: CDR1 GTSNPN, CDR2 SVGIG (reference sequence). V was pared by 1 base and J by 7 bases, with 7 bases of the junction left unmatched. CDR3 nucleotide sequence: TGTGCCTGGAGTGGGGGGGGTTTTTTGAATGAGCAGTTCTTC. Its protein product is CAWSGGGFLNEQFF.

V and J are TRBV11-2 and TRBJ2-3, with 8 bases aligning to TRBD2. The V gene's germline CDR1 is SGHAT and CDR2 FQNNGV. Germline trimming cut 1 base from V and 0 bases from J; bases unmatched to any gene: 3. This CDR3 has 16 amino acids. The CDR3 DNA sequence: TGTGCCAGCAGCTTAGTTAGCGGGGCAAGCACAGATACGCAGTATTTT. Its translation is CASSLVSGASTDTQYF.

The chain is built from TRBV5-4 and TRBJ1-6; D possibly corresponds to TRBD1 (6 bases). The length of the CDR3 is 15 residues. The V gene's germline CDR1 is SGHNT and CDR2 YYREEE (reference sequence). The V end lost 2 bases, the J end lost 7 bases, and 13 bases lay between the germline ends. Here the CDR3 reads CASSFFRGGNSPLHF. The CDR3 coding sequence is TGTGCCAGCAGCTTTTTCAGGGGCGGAAATTCACCCCTCCACTTT.

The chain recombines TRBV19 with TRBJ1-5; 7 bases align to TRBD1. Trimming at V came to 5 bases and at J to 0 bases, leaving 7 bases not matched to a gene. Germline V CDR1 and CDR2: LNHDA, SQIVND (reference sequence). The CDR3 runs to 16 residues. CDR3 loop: CASSPRTGYSNQPQHF. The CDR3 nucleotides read TGTGCCAGTAGTCCCCGGACAGGTTATAGCAATCAGCCCCAGCATTTT.

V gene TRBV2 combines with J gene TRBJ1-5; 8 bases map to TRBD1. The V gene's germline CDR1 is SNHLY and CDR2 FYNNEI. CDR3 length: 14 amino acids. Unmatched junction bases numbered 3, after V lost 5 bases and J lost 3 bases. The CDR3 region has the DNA TGTGCCAGCAGTCAGGACAGGGTCAATCAGCCCCAGCATTTT. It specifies CASSQDRVNQPQHF. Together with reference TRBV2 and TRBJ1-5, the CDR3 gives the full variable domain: EPEVTQTPSHQVTQMGQEVILRCVPISNHLYFYWYRQILGQKVEFLVSFYNNEISEKSEIFDDQFSVERPDGSNFTLKIRSTKLEDSAMYFCASSQDRVNQPQHFGDGTRLSIL.

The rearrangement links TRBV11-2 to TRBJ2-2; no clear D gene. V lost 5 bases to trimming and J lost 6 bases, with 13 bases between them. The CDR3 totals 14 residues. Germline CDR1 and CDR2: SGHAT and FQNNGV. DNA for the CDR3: TGTGCCAGCAGCGCAACCAGCAGGCCCGGGGAGCTGTTTTTT. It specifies CASSATSRPGELFF.

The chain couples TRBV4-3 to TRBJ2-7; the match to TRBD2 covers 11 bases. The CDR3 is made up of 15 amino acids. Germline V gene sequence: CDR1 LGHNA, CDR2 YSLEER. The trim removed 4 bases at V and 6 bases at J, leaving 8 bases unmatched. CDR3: CASSRELAGEGEQYF. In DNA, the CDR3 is TGCGCCAGCAGCCGGGAACTAGCGGGAGAAGGCGAGCAGTACTTC.

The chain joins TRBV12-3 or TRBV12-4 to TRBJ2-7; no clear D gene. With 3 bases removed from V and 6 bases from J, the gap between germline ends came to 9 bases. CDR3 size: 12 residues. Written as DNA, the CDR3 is TGTGCCAGCAGTTTGTCTGGCGGCGAGCAGTACTTC. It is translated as CASSLSGGEQYF.

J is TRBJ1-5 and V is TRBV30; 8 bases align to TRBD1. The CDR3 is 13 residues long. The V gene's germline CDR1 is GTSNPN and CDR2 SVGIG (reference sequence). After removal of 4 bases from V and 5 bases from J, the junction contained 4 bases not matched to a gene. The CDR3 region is CAWNGQGDQPQHF. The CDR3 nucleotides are TGTGCCTGGAACGGACAGGGCGATCAGCCCCAGCATTTT.

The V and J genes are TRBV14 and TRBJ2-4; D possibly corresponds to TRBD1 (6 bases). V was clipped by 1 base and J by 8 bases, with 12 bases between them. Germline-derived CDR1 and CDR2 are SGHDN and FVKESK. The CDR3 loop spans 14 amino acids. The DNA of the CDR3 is TGTGCCAGCAGCCAAGTGGGGGCTGGCGACATTCAGTACTTC. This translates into CASSQVGAGDIQYF.

Written as DNA, the CDR3 is TGTGCCAGCAGCTTAGGCGGACAGTCCACAGATACGCAGTATTTT. It codes for CASSLGGQSTDTQYF. The chain employs TRBV7-2 and TRBJ2-3; D perhaps matches TRBD1 (6 bases). The CDR3 spans 15 residues. Germline V lookup: CDR1 SGHTA, CDR2 FQGNSA. V lost 1 base and J 2 bases, leaving 10 bases between the germline ends.

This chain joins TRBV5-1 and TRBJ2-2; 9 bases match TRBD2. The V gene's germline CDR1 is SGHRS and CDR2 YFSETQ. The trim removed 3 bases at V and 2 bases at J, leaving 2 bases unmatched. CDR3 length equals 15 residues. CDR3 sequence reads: CASSSTSGNTGELFF. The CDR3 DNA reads TGCGCCAGCAGCTCGACTAGCGGAAACACCGGGGAGCTGTTTTTT.

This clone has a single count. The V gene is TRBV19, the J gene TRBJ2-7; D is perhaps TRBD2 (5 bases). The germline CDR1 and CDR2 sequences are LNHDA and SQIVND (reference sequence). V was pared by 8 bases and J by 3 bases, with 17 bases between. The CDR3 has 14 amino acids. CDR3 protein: CASRPESGHYEQYF. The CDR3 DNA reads TGTGCCAGTCGGCCCGAGAGCGGCCACTACGAGCAGTACTTC.

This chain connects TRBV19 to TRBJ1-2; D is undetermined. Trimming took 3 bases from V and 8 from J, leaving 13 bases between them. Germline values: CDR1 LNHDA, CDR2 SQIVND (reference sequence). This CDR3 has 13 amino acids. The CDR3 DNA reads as TGTGCCAGTAGTATTGAGGGCCTGGAAGGCTACACCTTC. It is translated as CASSIEGLEGYTF.